This TCR beta chain came from a study of shared clonotypes between healthy human individuals. Whole-study findings and limits: Some clonotypes were shared by all four sorted-subset donors, while others were not shared. The non-shared ones had lower generation probabilities than the shared ones.

Worth noting for this clone: Its antigen remains unidentified. The same CDR3 also results from other DNA sequences found in this sample.

Trimming shortened V by 8 bases and J by 2 bases, and 7 bases separated the two germline ends. The CDR3 has 11 residues. From germline, CDR1 is MNHEY and CDR2 SVGAGI. Using immunoSEQ multiplex PCR, the repertoire was profiled, and TCRdb retains in-frame clones only, with some absent. Here the sample spans about 2.3 million clones, 85% to 95% being singletons. The J gene is TRBJ2-7, the V gene TRBV6-5; D remains unclear. The TCR was taken from a man aged 18 to 29 in good health. Some clones in this sample may be carry-over from other donors' samples. Sequenced input: naive CD4+ T cells from PBMCs. Described subset: CD45RA+ positively selected. The CDR3 reads CASRSAYEQYF. CDR3 nucleotides: TGTGCCAGCCGATCAGCCTACGAGCAGTACTTC.